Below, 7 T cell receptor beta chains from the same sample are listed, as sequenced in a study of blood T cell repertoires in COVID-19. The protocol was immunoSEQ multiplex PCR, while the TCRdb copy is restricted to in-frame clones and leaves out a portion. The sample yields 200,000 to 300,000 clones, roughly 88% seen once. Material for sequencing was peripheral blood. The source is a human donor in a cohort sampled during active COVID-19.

CDR3 region: CASSDYLSSSTDTQYF. In DNA, the CDR3 is TGTGCCAGCAGTGACTATTTGAGTTCTAGCACAGATACGCAGTATTTT. The chain is built from TRBV2 and TRBJ2-3; D is uncertain. The CDR3 totals 16 residues. The V gene lost 3 bases and the J gene lost 0 bases, with 13 bases spanning the gap. CDR1 and CDR2 (germline): SNHLY, FYNNEI.

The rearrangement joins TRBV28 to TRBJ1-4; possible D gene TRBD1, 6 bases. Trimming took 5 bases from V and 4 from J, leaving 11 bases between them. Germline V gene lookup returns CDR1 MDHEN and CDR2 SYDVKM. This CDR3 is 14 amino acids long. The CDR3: CASSPGTFNEKLFF. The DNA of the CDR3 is TGTGCCAGCAGTCCGGGGACATTTAATGAAAAACTGTTTTTT.

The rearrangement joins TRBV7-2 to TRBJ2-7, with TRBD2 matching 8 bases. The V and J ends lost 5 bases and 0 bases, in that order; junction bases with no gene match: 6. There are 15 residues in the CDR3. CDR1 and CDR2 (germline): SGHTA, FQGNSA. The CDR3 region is CASSLSGDLSYEQYF. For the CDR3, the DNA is TGTGCCAGCAGCCTTAGCGGGGACCTCTCCTACGAGCAGTACTTC.

The CDR3 here is CASSSDQGAGGYTF. DNA for the CDR3: TGTGCCAGCAGCTCCGACCAGGGGGCTGGTGGCTACACCTTC. The chain is built from TRBV9 and TRBJ1-2; 8 bases are a match to TRBD1. This CDR3 spans 14 amino acids. With 4 bases clipped from V and 7 bases from J, the junction kept 9 bases outside the gene matches. In germline, CDR1 is SGDLS, CDR2 YYNGEE.

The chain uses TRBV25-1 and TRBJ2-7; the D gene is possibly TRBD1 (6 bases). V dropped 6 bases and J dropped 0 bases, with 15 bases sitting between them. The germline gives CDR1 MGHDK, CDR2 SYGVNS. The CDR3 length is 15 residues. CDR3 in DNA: TGTGCCAGCAGCCCTGGGGGCCACTACTCCTACGAGCAGTACTTC. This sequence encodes CASSPGGHYSYEQYF.

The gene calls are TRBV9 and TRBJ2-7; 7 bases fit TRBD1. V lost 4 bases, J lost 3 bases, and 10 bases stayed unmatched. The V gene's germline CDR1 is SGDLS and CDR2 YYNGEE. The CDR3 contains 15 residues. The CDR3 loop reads CASSPGWDSDYEQYF. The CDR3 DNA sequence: TGTGCCAGCAGCCCAGGGTGGGACAGCGACTACGAGCAGTACTTC.

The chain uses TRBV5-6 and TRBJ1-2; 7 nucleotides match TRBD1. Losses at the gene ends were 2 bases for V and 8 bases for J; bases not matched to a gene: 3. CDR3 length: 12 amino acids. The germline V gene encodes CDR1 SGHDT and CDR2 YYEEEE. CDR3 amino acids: CASSLNRGGYTF. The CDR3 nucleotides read TGTGCCAGCAGCTTAAACAGGGGCGGCTACACCTTC.